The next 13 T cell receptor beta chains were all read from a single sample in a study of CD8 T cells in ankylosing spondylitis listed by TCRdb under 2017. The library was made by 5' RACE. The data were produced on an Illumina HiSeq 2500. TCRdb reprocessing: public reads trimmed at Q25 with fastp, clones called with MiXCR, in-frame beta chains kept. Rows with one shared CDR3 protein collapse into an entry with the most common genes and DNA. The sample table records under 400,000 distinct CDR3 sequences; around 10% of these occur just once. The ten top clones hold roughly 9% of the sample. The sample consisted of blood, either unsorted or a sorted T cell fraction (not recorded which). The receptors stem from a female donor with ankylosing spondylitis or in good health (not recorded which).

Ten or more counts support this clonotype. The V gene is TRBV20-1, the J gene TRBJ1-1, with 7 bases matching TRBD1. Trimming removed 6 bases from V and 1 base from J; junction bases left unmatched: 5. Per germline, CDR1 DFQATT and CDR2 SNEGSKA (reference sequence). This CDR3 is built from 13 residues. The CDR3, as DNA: TGCAGTGCACCGGGACAGCAGAACACTGAAGCTTTCTTT. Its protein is CSAPGQQNTEAFF.

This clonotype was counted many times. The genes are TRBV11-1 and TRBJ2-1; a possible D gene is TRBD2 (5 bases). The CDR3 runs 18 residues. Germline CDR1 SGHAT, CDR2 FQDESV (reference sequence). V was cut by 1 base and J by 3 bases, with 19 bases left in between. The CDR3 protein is CASSLGESTQRNYNEQFF. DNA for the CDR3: TGTGCCAGCAGCTTAGGGGAGTCCACACAACGCAACTACAATGAGCAGTTCTTC.

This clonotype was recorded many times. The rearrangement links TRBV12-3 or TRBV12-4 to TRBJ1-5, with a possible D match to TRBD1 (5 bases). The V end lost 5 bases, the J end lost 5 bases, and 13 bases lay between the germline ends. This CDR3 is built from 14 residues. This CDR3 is CASSHSTGYQPQHF. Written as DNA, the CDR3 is TGTGCCAGCAGTCATAGCACAGGTTATCAGCCCCAGCATTTT.

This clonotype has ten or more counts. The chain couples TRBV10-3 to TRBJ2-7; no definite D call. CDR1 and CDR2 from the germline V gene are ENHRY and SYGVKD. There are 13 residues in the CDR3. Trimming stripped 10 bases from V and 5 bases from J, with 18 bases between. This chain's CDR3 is CASEHTSRDEQYF. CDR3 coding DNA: TGTGCCAGCGAGCACACCTCTCGGGACGAGCAGTACTTC.

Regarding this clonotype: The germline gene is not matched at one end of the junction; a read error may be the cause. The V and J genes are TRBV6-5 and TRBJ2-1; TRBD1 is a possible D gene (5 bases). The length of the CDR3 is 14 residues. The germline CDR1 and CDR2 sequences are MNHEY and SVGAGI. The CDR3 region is CASSYSRQINELFF. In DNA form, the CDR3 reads TGTGCCAGCAGTTACTCGAGACAGATCAATGAGCTGTTCTTC.

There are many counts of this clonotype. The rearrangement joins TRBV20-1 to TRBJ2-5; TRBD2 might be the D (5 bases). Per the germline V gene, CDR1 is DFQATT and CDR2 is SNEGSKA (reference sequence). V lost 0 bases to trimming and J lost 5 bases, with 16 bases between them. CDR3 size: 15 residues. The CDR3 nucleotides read TGCAGTGCTAGAGATCATCGGGAAATCTGGGAGACCCAGTACTTC. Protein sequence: CSARDHREIWETQYF.

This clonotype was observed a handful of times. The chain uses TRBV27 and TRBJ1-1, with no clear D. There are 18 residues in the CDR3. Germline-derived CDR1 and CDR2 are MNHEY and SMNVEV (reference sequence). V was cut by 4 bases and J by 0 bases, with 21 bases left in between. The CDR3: CASSSGPFNLPVNTEAFF. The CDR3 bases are TGTGCCAGCAGTTCCGGCCCATTCAATTTACCAGTGAACACTGAAGCTTTCTTT.

CDR3 sequence: CASSFQQETQYF. CDR3 nucleotides: TGTGCCAGCAGCTTCCAACAAGAGACCCAGTACTTC. V is TRBV7-2 and J is TRBJ2-5, with D hard to call. CDR1 SGHTA and CDR2 FQGNSA come from the germline V gene. The CDR3 loop spans 12 amino acids. The ends were cut back, 3 bases at V and 2 bases at J, with 4 bases in the middle.

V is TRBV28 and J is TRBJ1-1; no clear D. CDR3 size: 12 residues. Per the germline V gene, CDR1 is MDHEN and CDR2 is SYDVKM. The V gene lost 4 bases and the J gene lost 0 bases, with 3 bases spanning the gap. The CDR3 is CASSWMNTEAFF. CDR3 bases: TGTGCCAGCAGTTGGATGAACACTGAAGCTTTCTTT.

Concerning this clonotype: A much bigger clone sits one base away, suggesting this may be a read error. CDR3 protein: CASSLNGSNEKLFF. In DNA, the CDR3 is TGTGCCAGCAGCTTGAATGGGAGCAATGAAAAACTGTTTTTT. The rearrangement joins TRBV11-2 to TRBJ1-4, with unresolved D. CDR1 and CDR2 from the germline V gene are SGHAT and FQNNGV. Trimming left V 3 bases short and J 5 bases short, with 10 bases between. The length of the CDR3 is 14 residues. The full variable domain, rest sourced from reference TRBV11-2 and TRBJ1-4, is EAGVAQSPRYKIIEKRQSVAFWCNPISGHATLYWYQQILGQGPKLLIQFQNNGVVDDSQLPKDRFSAERLKGVDSTLKIQPAKLEDSAVYLCASSLNGSNEKLFFGSGTQLSVL.

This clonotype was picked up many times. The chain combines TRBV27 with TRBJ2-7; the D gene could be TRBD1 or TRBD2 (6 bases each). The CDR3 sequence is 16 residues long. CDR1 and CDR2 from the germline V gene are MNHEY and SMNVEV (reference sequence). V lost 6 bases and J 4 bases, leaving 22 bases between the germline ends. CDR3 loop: CASSPPPEQGGYEQYF. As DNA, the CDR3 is TGTGCCAGCAGCCCTCCCCCGGAACAGGGAGGTTACGAGCAGTACTTC.

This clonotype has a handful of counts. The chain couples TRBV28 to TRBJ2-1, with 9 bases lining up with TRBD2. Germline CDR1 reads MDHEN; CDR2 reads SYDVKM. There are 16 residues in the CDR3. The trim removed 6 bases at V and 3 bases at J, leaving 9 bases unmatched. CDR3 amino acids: CASSWIGTSRYNEQFF. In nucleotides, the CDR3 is TGTGCCAGCAGCTGGATAGGGACTAGCCGCTACAATGAGCAGTTCTTC.

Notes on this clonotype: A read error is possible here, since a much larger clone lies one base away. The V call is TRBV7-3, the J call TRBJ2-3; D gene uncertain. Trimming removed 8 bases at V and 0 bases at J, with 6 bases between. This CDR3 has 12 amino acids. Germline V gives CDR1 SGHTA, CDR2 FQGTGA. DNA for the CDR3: TGTGCCAGCGGCTCTAGCACAGATACGCAGTATTTT. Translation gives CASGSSTDTQYF.